The rows below give T cell receptor beta chains drawn from one sample of a study of T cells of healthy individuals. Each CDR3 protein gets one entry after TCRdb re-called the 5' RACE reads with MiXCR. This sample has 35,000 to 45,000 distinct CDR3 sequences, with approximately 5% found just once. The receptor source for this set is a human donor in good health. Both conserved end residues are part of each CDR3. Each record gives: clone size, V gene, D gene, J gene, CDR3 DNA, CDR3 protein. A D gene is named only where the DNA matches it firmly. The size field is filled for only some rows; it gives once, few, many or a size class.

many,TRBV15,TRBD1,TRBJ2-7,TGTGCCACCAGCAGGATGTCGGACAGGGGAGCTCCCAACCGGTACGAGCAGTACTTC,CATSRMSDRGAPNRYEQYF
.,TRBV11-2,TRBD2,TRBJ2-3,TGTGCCAGCAGCTTAGATCTAGCGGGAGAGTCAGATACGCAGTATTTT,CASSLDLAGESDTQYF
.,TRBV2,.,TRBJ1-6,TGTGCCAGCGGGGGGGGGTCCTATAATTCACCCCTCCACTTT,CASGGGSYNSPLHF
.,TRBV30,.,TRBJ1-6,TGTGCCTGGAGTGCGGGCAGGAATTCACCCCTCCACTTT,CAWSAGRNSPLHF
many,TRBV6-6,.,TRBJ1-1,TGTGCCAGCAATCTAGGGAACACTGAAGCTTTCTTT,CASNLGNTEAFF
many,TRBV6-5,.,TRBJ1-6,TGTGCCAGCAGTTACGGGGGGGGGATTGGAGATTCACCCCTCCACTTT,CASSYGGGIGDSPLHF
many,TRBV19,.,TRBJ2-3,TGTGCCAGTAGTACCCTAATACAGGATCCGGCAGATACGCAGTATTTT,CASSTLIQDPADTQYF
many,TRBV7-9,.,TRBJ1-1,TGTGCCAGCAGCTTTAGGAAGAACACTGAAGCTTTCTTT,CASSFRKNTEAFF
few,TRBV6-2/TRBV6-3,.,TRBJ2-6,TGTGCCAGCAGTTACTTGGGCAAGGCTGGGGCCAACGTCCTGACTTTC,CASSYLGKAGANVLTF
.,TRBV4-3,.,TRBJ2-1,TGCGCCAGCAGCCAAGATGTAACCCTCGGTGGGGTGGAGCAGTTCTTC,CASSQDVTLGGVEQFF
few,TRBV20-1,TRBD2,TRBJ2-1,TGCAGTGCTAGAGAGACTAGCGGGAGGGTCAATGAGCAGTTCTTC,CSARETSGRVNEQFF
many,TRBV6-1,.,TRBJ2-7,TGTGCCAGCAGTGAAGGGAGGGCCGGGCACAACGAGCAGTACTTC,CASSEGRAGHNEQYF
few,TRBV28,.,TRBJ1-1,TGTGCCAGCAGTTTCTACACCAGGAACACTGAAGCTTTCTTT,CASSFYTRNTEAFF
.,TRBV19,.,TRBJ1-2,TGTGCCAGTAGCGGGATGCCTCGGGCGAGGGGCTACACCTTC,CASSGMPRARGYTF
.,TRBV6-1,TRBD2,TRBJ2-5,TGTGCCAGCAGCGATAGACTAGCCAAACAAGAGACCCAGTACTTC,CASSDRLAKQETQYF
.,TRBV6-2/TRBV6-3,TRBD1,TRBJ1-6,TGTGCCAGCAGTTTACTCTCTGCTACCGGGACAGGGGGCTCACCCCTCCACTTT,CASSLLSATGTGGSPLHF
many,TRBV27,TRBD1,TRBJ1-2,TGTGCCAGCAGTCTGACAGGGGATGGCTACACCTTC,CASSLTGDGYTF